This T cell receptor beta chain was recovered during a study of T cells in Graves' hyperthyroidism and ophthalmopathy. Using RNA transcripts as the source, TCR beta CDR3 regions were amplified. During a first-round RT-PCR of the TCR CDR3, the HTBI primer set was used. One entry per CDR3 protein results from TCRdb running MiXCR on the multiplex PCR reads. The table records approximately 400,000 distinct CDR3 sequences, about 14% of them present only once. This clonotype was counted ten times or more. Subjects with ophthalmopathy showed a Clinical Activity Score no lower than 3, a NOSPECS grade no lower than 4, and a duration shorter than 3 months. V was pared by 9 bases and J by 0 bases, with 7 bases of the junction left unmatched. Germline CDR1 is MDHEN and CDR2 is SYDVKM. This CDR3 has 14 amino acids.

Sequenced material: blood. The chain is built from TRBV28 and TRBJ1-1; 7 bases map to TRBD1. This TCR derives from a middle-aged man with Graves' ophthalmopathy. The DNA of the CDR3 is TGTGCCAGTCAGGGGGAGGGGATGAACACTGAAGCTTTCTTT. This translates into CASQGEGMNTEAFF.